Below, 22 T cell receptor beta chains from the same sample are listed, as sequenced in a study of response to subunit inactivated influenza vaccine. A single record per CDR3 protein comes from TCRdb applying MiXCR to the RT-PCR reads. The table lists some 600,000 distinct CDR3 sequences, 13% to 15% of them singletons. The sample here was PBMCs from blood, taken roughly 2 weeks before vaccination. These receptors all come from a man aged 45-60 years who received an inactivated influenza vaccine.

The genes are TRBV12-3 or TRBV12-4 and TRBJ2-7, with TRBD2 matching 12 bases. The CDR3 loop spans 14 amino acids. With 7 bases clipped from V and 6 bases from J, the junction kept 7 bases outside the gene matches. CDR3 sequence: CASTQTSGSGEQYF. CDR3 DNA: TGTGCCAGCACCCAGACTAGCGGGAGTGGCGAGCAGTACTTC.

This clonotype has ten or more counts. This chain links TRBV4-3 with TRBJ1-2, with 8 bases aligning to TRBD1. The CDR3 runs 14 residues. Germline-derived CDR1 and CDR2 are LGHNA and YSLEER. V gave up 3 bases and J gave up 6 bases; unmatched junction bases: 6. The CDR3 DNA reads TGCGCCAGCAGCCAGATGACAGGGGATCATGGCTACACCTTC. Translation: CASSQMTGDHGYTF.

This chain links TRBV5-1 with TRBJ2-1, with D tentatively TRBD2 (5 bases). The CDR3 loop spans 13 amino acids. Trimming took off 4 bases at V and 16 bases at J, with 21 bases between the two ends. The germline V gene encodes CDR1 SGHRS and CDR2 YFSETQ. The CDR3, as DNA: TGCGCCAGCAGCCCAAACCTAAGAAGAGGGCACTTCTTC. Its protein product is CASSPNLRRGHFF.

The chain carries TRBV29-1 and TRBJ2-1, with D tentatively TRBD1 (5 bases). V lost 4 bases and J lost 4, with 11 bases in between. The CDR3 contains 13 residues. Germline assignment: CDR1 SQVTM and CDR2 ANQGSEA. CDR3 in DNA: TGCAGCGTTGGATGGACACGATACAATGAGCAGTTCTTC. This sequence encodes CSVGWTRYNEQFF.

There are many counts of this clonotype. The chain links TRBV29-1 to TRBJ2-7; D possibly corresponds to TRBD2 (6 bases). Trimming left V 6 bases short and J 3 bases short, with 15 bases between. From germline, CDR1 is SQVTM and CDR2 ANQGSEA. The CDR3 runs to 13 residues. The CDR3 bases are TGCAGCGTAACTGCCGGGAGAGTCTACGAGCAGTACTTC. It translates to CSVTAGRVYEQYF.

This clonotype appeared a few times. J is TRBJ1-1 and V is TRBV7-9; 7 nucleotides line up with TRBD1. The CDR3 totals 14 residues. The J segment lost 11 bases and the V segment lost 5 bases, leaving 14 bases of the junction unmatched. Germline CDR1 is SEHNR and CDR2 is FQNEAQ (reference sequence). CDR3 amino acids: CASSRLGGGGLAFF. The CDR3 DNA is TGTGCCAGCAGCCGCCTGGGAGGGGGCGGGTTGGCTTTCTTT. The variable domain in full, with the rest retrieved from reference TRBV7-9 and TRBJ1-1, is DTGVSQNPRHKITKRGQNVTFRCDPISEHNRLYWYRQTLGQGPEFLTYFQNEAQLEKSRLLSDRFSAERPKGSFSTLEIQRTEQGDSAMYLCASSRLGGGGLAFFGQGTRLTVV.

This rearrangement joins TRBV5-6 to TRBJ2-7; D is possibly TRBD2 (7 bases). Germline values: CDR1 SGHDT, CDR2 YYEEEE. This CDR3 comprises 14 residues. Trimming pared 4 bases from V and 6 bases from J, leaving 17 bases between. CDR3 region: CASSPRGGRGEQYF. In nucleotides, the CDR3 is TGTGCCAGCAGCCCCAGGGGCGGGAGAGGCGAGCAGTACTTC.

The V call is TRBV15, the J call TRBJ1-6, with D unclear. This CDR3 has 12 amino acids. The germline CDR1 and CDR2 sequences are LNHNV and YYDKDF (reference sequence). V lost 3 bases and J 8 bases, leaving 5 bases between the germline ends. The CDR3 coding sequence is TGTGCCACCAGCAGGAGGGATTCACCCCTCCACTTT. Protein: CATSRRDSPLHF.

The CDR3 region has the DNA TGCGCCAGCAGCCATTGGAGGGGGACCGGGGAGCTGTTTTTT. This codes for CASSHWRGTGELFF. The rearrangement joins TRBV4-1 to TRBJ2-2, with D possibly being TRBD1 or TRBD2 (6 bases each). The CDR3 is 14 residues long. Germline CDR1 reads MGHRA; CDR2 reads YSYEKL. V was cut by 3 bases and J by 5 bases, with 10 bases left in between.

The chain uses TRBV20-1 and TRBJ1-6; D is undetermined. Trimming shortened V by 0 bases and J by 0 bases, and 12 bases separated the two germline ends. This CDR3 comprises 17 residues. Per the germline V gene, CDR1 is DFQATT and CDR2 is SNEGSKA (reference sequence). CDR3 amino acids: CSARDRVSSSYNSPLHF. The CDR3 nucleotides are TGCAGTGCTAGAGATCGGGTCAGTTCCTCCTATAATTCACCCCTCCACTTT.

The V gene is TRBV29-1, the J gene TRBJ1-1; D possibly corresponds to TRBD1 (5 bases). This CDR3 region has 17 residues. The germline gives CDR1 SQVTM, CDR2 ANQGSEA. Between the trimmed V and J ends, which lost 6 bases and 2 bases, there was a span of 25 bases. CDR3 sequence (DNA): TGCAGCGTCGAACCTCTGGGGGAGGGTTACGCCAACACTGAAGCTTTCTTT. Protein product: CSVEPLGEGYANTEAFF.

At least ten counts were recorded for this clonotype. This sequence joins TRBV29-1 and TRBJ1-1; the match to TRBD1 covers 7 bases. The germline gives CDR1 SQVTM, CDR2 ANQGSEA. The CDR3 totals 13 residues. V gave up 6 bases and J gave up 5 bases; unmatched junction bases: 9. In nucleotides, the CDR3 is TGCAGCGTGTACAGGGGCAGAGGGACTGAAGCTTTCTTT. Translated, it gives CSVYRGRGTEAFF.

V is TRBV3-1 and J is TRBJ1-2; unclear D gene. Germline V gives CDR1 LGHDT, CDR2 YNNKEL (reference sequence). The length of the CDR3 is 11 residues. V was clipped by 1 base and J by 5 bases, with 2 bases between them. The CDR3: CASSQAYGYTF. The CDR3, as DNA: TGTGCCAGCAGCCAAGCGTATGGCTACACCTTC.

This chain joins TRBV6-1 and TRBJ2-3; 9 nucleotides align to TRBD2. Germline V gives CDR1 MNHNS, CDR2 SASEGT. Trimming cost V 3 bases and J 4 bases; bases outside gene matches: 5. CDR3 length: 15 residues. CDR3 sequence: CASSDRTSDADTQYF. The CDR3 DNA reads TGTGCCAGCAGTGATCGGACTAGCGATGCAGATACGCAGTATTTT.

The chain is built from TRBV5-4 and TRBJ2-5, with TRBD1 matching over 8 bases. V was clipped by 4 bases and J by 3 bases; unmatched bases: 2. This CDR3 is 13 amino acids long. Germline V gene data show CDR1 as SGHNT and CDR2 as YYREEE (reference sequence). CDR3 nucleotides: TGTGCCAGCAGCGCGGGACAGGAAGAGACCCAGTACTTC. Its translation: CASSAGQEETQYF.

This clonotype came up a few times. The chain uses TRBV4-1 and TRBJ2-2, with no clear D. The CDR3 is 14 amino acids. The V end was cut by 2 bases, the J end by 7 bases, with 11 bases between. The germline gives CDR1 MGHRA, CDR2 YSYEKL. The CDR3 bases are TGCGCCAGCAGCCAAAGGGTTTTCATCGGGGAGCTGTTTTTT. Translation: CASSQRVFIGELFF.

In its sample, this clonotype was seen a few times. This chain links TRBV12-3 or TRBV12-4 with TRBJ2-3, with 16 bases that match TRBD2. V gave up 6 bases and J gave up 2 bases; unmatched junction bases: 5. This CDR3 has 17 amino acids. The CDR3 DNA follows: TGTGCCAGCAGCGGGACTAGCGGGGGGGCCATCACAGATACGCAGTATTTT. It is translated as CASSGTSGGAITDTQYF.

This clonotype was seen more than once but under ten times. The chain uses TRBV7-9 and TRBJ2-5, with D tentatively TRBD2 (6 bases). CDR1 is SEHNR, CDR2 FQNEAQ, per germline (reference sequence). V lost 6 bases and J lost 3, with 11 bases in between. The CDR3 extends over 13 amino acids. The DNA of the CDR3 is TGTGCCAGCAGGCCGCGGGGTGAAGAGACCCAGTACTTC. Its translation is CASRPRGEETQYF.

This clonotype was recorded at least ten times. This chain connects TRBV15 to TRBJ1-3, with D hard to call. CDR3 length: 15 amino acids. Germline V gene data show CDR1 as LNHNV and CDR2 as YYDKDF (reference sequence). Trimming shortened V by 0 bases and J by 3 bases, and 9 bases separated the two germline ends. CDR3 nucleotides: TGTGCCACCAGCAGAGATCTCGGCAGTGGAAACACCATATATTTT. Residues: CATSRDLGSGNTIYF.

The chain employs TRBV7-2 and TRBJ2-1; 9 bases are a match to TRBD2. Germline trimming cut 5 bases from V and 16 bases from J; bases unmatched to any gene: 9. The CDR3 spans 12 residues. The germline V gene has CDR1 SGHTA and CDR2 FQGNSA. The CDR3 coding sequence is TGTGCCAGCAGCCAAAGCGGGACTAGCCCCTTCTTC. Translated, it gives CASSQSGTSPFF.

The genes are TRBV10-2 and TRBJ1-1; D possibly corresponds to TRBD1 (5 bases). CDR1 is WSHSY, CDR2 SAAADI, per germline. V was trimmed by 0 bases and J by 6 bases, leaving 8 bases between them. The CDR3 contains 13 residues. CDR3 in DNA: TGCGCCAGCAGTGAGTCGAGGGGCGCTGAAGCTTTCTTT. The encoded protein is CASSESRGAEAFF.

This clonotype has a single count. Since a much larger clone is just one base distant, this may be a read error. The genes are TRBV16 and TRBJ2-1; D not certain. From germline, CDR1 is KGHSY and CDR2 FQNENV. The CDR3 runs to 13 residues. The V end lost 6 bases, the J end lost 9 bases, and 15 bases lay between the germline ends. CDR3 sequence: CASSRTVIGEQFF. CDR3 DNA: TGTGCCAGCAGTCGTACGGTCATAGGTGAGCAGTTCTTC.